These 22 T cell receptor beta chains share one sample of origin, sequenced in a study of T-cell reconstitution after alpha-beta-depleted transplantation in children. Molecular barcoding with unique molecular identifiers was used for the TCRbeta library. TCRdb recomputed calls from the PCR reads with MiXCR, one row per CDR3 protein. The sample holds 150,000 to 200,000 distinct CDR3 sequences; around 10% are singletons and the top ten take about 13%. Source: PBMCs, taken before TCRalphabeta/CD19-depleted stem cell transplant. These receptor sequences come from a boy aged 2 to 10 with acute myeloid leukemia, due to receive a stem cell transplant.

About this clonotype: A much larger clone differs by one base, so this may be a read error. This chain joins TRBV25-1 and TRBJ1-2; the D gene is possibly TRBD1 (6 bases). Germline CDR1 reads MGHDK; CDR2 reads SYGVNS. This CDR3 is 12 amino acids long. The germline V and J ends were trimmed by 6 bases and 12 bases, with 17 bases remaining between them. CDR3 bases: TGTGCCAGCAGGCAACAGGGACGAGGCGACACCTTC. Translation gives CASRQQGRGDTF.

There are many counts of this clonotype. As DNA, the CDR3 is TGCAGTTGGGGGAGCCCACAGGCAGATACGCAGTATTTT. Protein: CSWGSPQADTQYF. The V gene is TRBV20-1, the J gene TRBJ2-3; D could derive from TRBD1 or TRBD2 (5 bases each). V gave up 8 bases and J gave up 4 bases, with 16 bases separating them. This CDR3 comprises 13 residues. CDR1 and CDR2 (germline): DFQATT, SNEGSKA (reference sequence).

This clonotype was found many times. The rearrangement uses TRBV4-1 and TRBJ2-3, with D unresolved. The germline V and J ends were trimmed by 1 base and 4 bases, with 9 bases remaining between them. Germline lookup yields CDR1 MGHRA and CDR2 YSYEKL. This CDR3 is 14 amino acids long. CDR3 protein: CASSQGTGPDTQYF. In nucleotides, the CDR3 is TGCGCCAGCAGCCAAGGAACTGGGCCAGATACGCAGTATTTT.

In its sample, this clonotype was seen many times. This chain links TRBV12-3 or TRBV12-4 with TRBJ1-5; 12 nucleotides match TRBD1. V trimming: 3 bases; J trimming: 6 bases; junction bases outside the gene matches: 9. CDR3 length equals 17 residues. In DNA form, the CDR3 reads TGTGCCAGCAGTTTGACCGGGACAGGGGGCCGTAGTCAGCCCCAGCATTTT. It codes for CASSLTGTGGRSQPQHF.

This clonotype was counted many times. The V gene is TRBV15, the J gene TRBJ2-5, with D unresolved. CDR1 LNHNV and CDR2 YYDKDF come from the germline V gene (reference sequence). This CDR3 comprises 13 residues. V was pared by 3 bases and J by 3 bases, with 8 bases between. DNA of the CDR3: TGTGCCACCAGCAGGGTACTTGAAGAGACCCAGTACTTC. The encoded protein is CATSRVLEETQYF.

Details on this clonotype: Compared with germline, one end of the junction differs, possibly owing to a read error. This chain connects TRBV20-1 to TRBJ2-1; 11 bases are a match to TRBD2. Germline values: CDR1 DFQATT, CDR2 SNEGSKA (reference sequence). This CDR3 has 17 residues. CDR3 region: CCARGLADNPSYNEQFF. CDR3 nucleotides: TGCTGTGCTAGGGGACTAGCGGACAACCCTTCCTACAATGAGCAGTTCTTC.

V and J are TRBV29-1 and TRBJ2-3; D possibly corresponds to TRBD2 (5 bases). Germline CDR1 and CDR2: SQVTM and ANQGSEA. The CDR3 has 12 residues. The ends were cut back, 3 bases at V and 5 bases at J, with 9 bases in the middle. The CDR3 sequence is CSVDGGGDTQYF. DNA for the CDR3: TGCAGCGTTGATGGAGGTGGAGATACGCAGTATTTT.

This clonotype appeared many times. The chain is built from TRBV11-2 and TRBJ2-7; 11 positions agree with TRBD1. Trimming at V came to 5 bases and at J to 0 bases, leaving 6 bases not matched to a gene. This CDR3 is built from 16 residues. CDR1 is SGHAT, CDR2 FQNNGV, per germline. CDR3 loop: CASSPPGTGGSYEQYV. CDR3 DNA: TGTGCCAGCAGCCCCCCGGGGACAGGGGGCTCCTACGAGCAGTACGTC.

This clonotype was counted many times. This chain connects TRBV7-9 to TRBJ2-7; D is uncertain. Germline values: CDR1 SEHNR, CDR2 FQNEAQ (reference sequence). The length of the CDR3 is 12 residues. Trimming took 1 base from V and 3 from J, leaving 4 bases between them. CDR3 DNA: TGTGCCAGCAGCTTAGTCCTCTACGAGCAGTACTTC. Its translation: CASSLVLYEQYF.

This clonotype was counted ten times or more. The rearrangement uses TRBV4-1 and TRBJ2-3, with D perhaps matching TRBD2 (6 bases). The length of the CDR3 is 14 residues. Trimming shortened V by 0 bases and J by 3 bases, and 7 bases separated the two germline ends. From germline, CDR1 is MGHRA and CDR2 YSYEKL. The CDR3 coding sequence is TGCGCCAGCAGCCAAGAGGGGACTACAGATACGCAGTATTTT. Its protein product is CASSQEGTTDTQYF.

This clonotype appeared many times. CDR3 amino acids: CASSSSSAGGPQRYNEQFF. In DNA, the CDR3 is TGTGCCAGCAGCTCCTCTTCCGCGGGAGGGCCCCAGCGGTACAATGAGCAGTTCTTC. The chain is built from TRBV11-1 and TRBJ2-1; TRBD2 aligns across 9 bases. CDR3 length: 19 amino acids. V was pared by 4 bases and J by 4 bases, with 17 bases of the junction left unmatched. Per the germline V gene, CDR1 is SGHAT and CDR2 is FQDESV (reference sequence).

This clonotype was observed at least ten times. J is TRBJ2-3 and V is TRBV29-1, with TRBD2 identical over 7 bases. This CDR3 region has 14 residues. Germline-derived CDR1 and CDR2 are SQVTM and ANQGSEA. With V trimmed by 5 bases and J by 8 bases, 13 bases remained unmatched. For the CDR3, the DNA is TGCAGCGTTCGCCCCGCGGCCAGGGAGGGTACGCAGTATTTT. Its translation: CSVRPAAREGTQYF.

This clonotype was seen repeatedly, ten times or more. CDR3 DNA sequence: TGTGCCAGCAGCTTGTGGTCGGAAACTAGATACAATGAGCAGTTCTTC. Translated, it gives CASSLWSETRYNEQFF. The chain is built from TRBV7-2 and TRBJ2-1, with D perhaps matching TRBD2 (5 bases). The CDR3 covers 16 residues. The V and J ends lost 3 bases and 4 bases respectively, with 16 bases between them. The germline CDR1 and CDR2 sequences are SGHTA and FQGNSA.

At least ten counts were recorded for this clonotype. This chain uses TRBV4-1 with TRBJ1-5, with D uncertain. The V and J ends lost 0 bases and 0 bases respectively, with 12 bases between them. The CDR3 covers 17 residues. Germline lookup yields CDR1 MGHRA and CDR2 YSYEKL. CDR3 amino acids: CASSQDRRSYSNQPQHF. The CDR3 bases are TGCGCCAGCAGCCAAGATCGGAGGAGCTATAGCAATCAGCCCCAGCATTTT.

V and J are TRBV6-5 and TRBJ1-1; the D gene is possibly TRBD1 (5 bases). The CDR3 runs 12 residues. Deletions cut 0 bases from V and 10 bases from J, with 9 bases between. CDR1 and CDR2 from the germline V gene are MNHEY and SVGAGI. The CDR3 sequence: CASSYSRGVAFF. In nucleotides, the CDR3 is TGTGCCAGCAGTTACTCGCGGGGGGTAGCTTTCTTT.

This clonotype appeared many times. The rearrangement joins TRBV5-1 to TRBJ1-2, with D unresolved. Germline V gene lookup returns CDR1 SGHRS and CDR2 YFSETQ. This CDR3 is 13 amino acids long. Trimming removed 3 bases at V and 4 bases at J, with 10 bases between. As DNA, the CDR3 is TGCGCCAGCAGCTCCCGGGCCGGCTATGGCTACACCTTC. The encoded protein is CASSSRAGYGYTF.

This clonotype was counted many times. V gene TRBV11-2 combines with J gene TRBJ2-3, with a weak D call TRBD2 (5 bases). This CDR3 comprises 15 residues. Looked up from germline, CDR1 is SGHAT and CDR2 is FQNNGV. Trimming took 3 bases from V and 1 from J, leaving 11 bases between them. CDR3 protein: CASSFGRRRTDTQYF. CDR3 DNA sequence: TGTGCCAGCAGCTTTGGGAGACGCCGCACAGATACGCAGTATTTT.

This clonotype was recorded many times. The gene calls are TRBV7-9 and TRBJ2-5, with a possible D match to TRBD2 (5 bases). From germline, CDR1 is SEHNR and CDR2 FQNEAQ (reference sequence). This CDR3 has 15 residues. Trimming took off 0 bases at V and 3 bases at J, with 11 bases between the two ends. The CDR3 region has the DNA TGTGCCAGCAGCTTAGCGGGAGAGGTAAAAGAGACCCAGTACTTC. The encoded protein is CASSLAGEVKETQYF.

The table lists this clonotype with many counts. V usage is TRBV5-1 and J usage is TRBJ1-1; no firm D call. Trimming shortened V by 1 base and J by 1 base, and 5 bases separated the two germline ends. This CDR3 is 13 amino acids long. Germline-derived CDR1 and CDR2 are SGHRS and YFSETQ. CDR3 protein: CASSLSWNTEAFF. The CDR3 DNA reads TGCGCCAGCAGCTTGTCGTGGAACACTGAAGCTTTCTTT.

In this sample, this clonotype turned up many times. The chain combines TRBV28 with TRBJ2-3; TRBD1 matches 7 bases. V lost 4 bases to trimming and J lost 2 bases; unmatched junction nucleotides: 9. Looked up from germline, CDR1 is MDHEN and CDR2 is SYDVKM. This CDR3 spans 16 amino acids. The CDR3, as DNA: TGTGCCAGCAGTTGGTTTACCGGGACAGTCACAGATACGCAGTATTTT. Its protein is CASSWFTGTVTDTQYF.

A few counts support this clonotype. The junction differs from germline at one of its ends, possibly a read error. The chain uses TRBV20-1 and TRBJ1-4, with 8 bases fitting TRBD1. The CDR3 sequence is 19 residues long. Germline-derived CDR1 and CDR2 are DFQATT and SNEGSKA (reference sequence). CDR3 protein: CCASRTLQGAARPNEKLFF. The CDR3 DNA is TGCTGTGCTAGCCGGACACTCCAGGGGGCGGCGCGTCCGAATGAAAAACTGTTTTTT.

This clonotype was seen ten or more times. This chain connects TRBV11-2 to TRBJ2-7, with unresolved D. Germline CDR1 and CDR2: SGHAT and FQNNGV. Trimming left V 5 bases short and J 3 bases short, with 11 bases between. CDR3 length: 13 amino acids. This chain's CDR3 is CASSPLKSYEQYF. The CDR3 DNA is TGTGCCAGCAGCCCTCTCAAAAGCTACGAGCAGTACTTC. Full variable domain (outside the CDR3, taken from reference TRBV11-2 and TRBJ2-7): EAGVAQSPRYKIIEKRQSVAFWCNPISGHATLYWYQQILGQGPKLLIQFQNNGVVDDSQLPKDRFSAERLKGVDSTLKIQPAKLEDSAVYLCASSPLKSYEQYFGPGTRLTVT.